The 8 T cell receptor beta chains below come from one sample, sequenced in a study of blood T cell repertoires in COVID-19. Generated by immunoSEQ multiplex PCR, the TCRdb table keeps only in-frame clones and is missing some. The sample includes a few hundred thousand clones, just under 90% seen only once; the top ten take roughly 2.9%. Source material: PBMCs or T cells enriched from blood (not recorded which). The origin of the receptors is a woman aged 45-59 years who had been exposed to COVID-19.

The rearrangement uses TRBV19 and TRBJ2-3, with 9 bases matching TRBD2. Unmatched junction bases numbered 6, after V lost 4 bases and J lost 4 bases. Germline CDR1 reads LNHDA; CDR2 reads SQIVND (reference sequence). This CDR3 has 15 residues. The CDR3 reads CASSTSGGSADTQYF. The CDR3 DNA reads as TGTGCCAGTAGTACCAGCGGGGGGAGTGCAGATACGCAGTATTTT.

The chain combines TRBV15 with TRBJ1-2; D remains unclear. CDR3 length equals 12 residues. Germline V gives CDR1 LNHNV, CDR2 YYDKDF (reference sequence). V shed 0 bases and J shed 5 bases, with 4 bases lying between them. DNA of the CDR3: TGTGCCACCAGCAGAGACCCTTATGGCTACACCTTC. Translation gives CATSRDPYGYTF.

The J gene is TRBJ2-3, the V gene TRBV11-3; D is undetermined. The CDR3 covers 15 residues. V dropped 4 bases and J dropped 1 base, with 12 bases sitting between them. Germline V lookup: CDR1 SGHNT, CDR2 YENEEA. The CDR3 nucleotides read TGTGCCAGCAGCTCCAGACTGGGTGGCACAGATACGCAGTATTTT. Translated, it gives CASSSRLGGTDTQYF.

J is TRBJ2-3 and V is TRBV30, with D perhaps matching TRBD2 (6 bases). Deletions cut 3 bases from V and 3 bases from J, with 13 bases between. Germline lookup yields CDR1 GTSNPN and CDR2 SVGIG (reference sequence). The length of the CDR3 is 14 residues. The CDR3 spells CAWRGGVRTDTQYF. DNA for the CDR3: TGTGCCTGGAGGGGCGGGGTGCGAACAGATACGCAGTATTTT.

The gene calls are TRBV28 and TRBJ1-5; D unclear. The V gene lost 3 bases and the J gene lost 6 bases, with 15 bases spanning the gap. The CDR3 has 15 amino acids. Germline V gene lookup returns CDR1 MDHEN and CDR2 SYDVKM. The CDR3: CASSFFRVRGQPQHF. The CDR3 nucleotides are TGTGCCAGCAGTTTCTTTCGGGTTCGGGGTCAGCCCCAGCATTTT.

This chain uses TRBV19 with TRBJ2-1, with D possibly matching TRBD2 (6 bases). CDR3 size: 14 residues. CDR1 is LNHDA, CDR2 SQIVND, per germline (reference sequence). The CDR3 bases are TGTGCAGACGGTCGGGACTCTCCCGACAATGAGCAGTTCTTC. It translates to CADGRDSPDNEQFF.

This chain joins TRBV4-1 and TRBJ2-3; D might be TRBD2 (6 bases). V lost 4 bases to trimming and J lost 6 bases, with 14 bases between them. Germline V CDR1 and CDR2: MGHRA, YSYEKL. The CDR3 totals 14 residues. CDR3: CASSRARLDDTQYF. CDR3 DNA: TGCGCCAGCAGCCGGGCCCGACTAGACGATACGCAGTATTTT.

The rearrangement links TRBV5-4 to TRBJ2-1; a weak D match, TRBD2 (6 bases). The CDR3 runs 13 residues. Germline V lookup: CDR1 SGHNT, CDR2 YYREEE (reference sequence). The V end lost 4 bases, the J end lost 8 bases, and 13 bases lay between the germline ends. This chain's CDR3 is CASSKGTDYEQFF. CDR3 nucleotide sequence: TGTGCCAGCAGCAAGGGGACTGACTATGAGCAGTTCTTC.